This T cell receptor (beta chain) was obtained from a study of vaccination effects on CD4 cells after COVID-19. Study-wide background: Of the BNT162b2 and mRNA-1273 vaccines, participants received two doses of one or the other.

General study findings and limits: Few convalescent patients, and no early post-infection timepoints, were available to the study.

CD4+ T cells specific for antigen were expanded with viral peptide pools by the ViraFEST assay before sequencing. The culture ran for roughly ten days, and then CD4+ T cells were isolated. Testing of the vaccine recipients showed negative nucleocapsid antibodies and no prior SARS-CoV-2 infection. The table came from immunoSEQ multiplex PCR; TCRdb's copy has only in-frame clones and leaves some out. The repertoire holds about 40,000 clones, with 70% as singletons. Germline loops: CDR1 KGHSH, CDR2 LQKENI. The CDR3 has 13 amino acids. V was shortened by 10 bases and J by 2 bases, with 12 bases between the two germline ends. In the case of this clone: Its cognate antigen is unknown.

The TCR was taken from a human donor who received a COVID-19 vaccine. The rearrangement links TRBV18 to TRBJ1-3; no reliable D call. Sequencing was performed on CD4+ T cells from PBMCs cultured with SARS-CoV-2 spike peptides, taken before COVID-19 vaccination. The CDR3 protein is CATQEGPGNTIYF. In DNA form, the CDR3 reads TGTGCCACCCAAGAGGGCCCTGGAAACACCATATATTTT.